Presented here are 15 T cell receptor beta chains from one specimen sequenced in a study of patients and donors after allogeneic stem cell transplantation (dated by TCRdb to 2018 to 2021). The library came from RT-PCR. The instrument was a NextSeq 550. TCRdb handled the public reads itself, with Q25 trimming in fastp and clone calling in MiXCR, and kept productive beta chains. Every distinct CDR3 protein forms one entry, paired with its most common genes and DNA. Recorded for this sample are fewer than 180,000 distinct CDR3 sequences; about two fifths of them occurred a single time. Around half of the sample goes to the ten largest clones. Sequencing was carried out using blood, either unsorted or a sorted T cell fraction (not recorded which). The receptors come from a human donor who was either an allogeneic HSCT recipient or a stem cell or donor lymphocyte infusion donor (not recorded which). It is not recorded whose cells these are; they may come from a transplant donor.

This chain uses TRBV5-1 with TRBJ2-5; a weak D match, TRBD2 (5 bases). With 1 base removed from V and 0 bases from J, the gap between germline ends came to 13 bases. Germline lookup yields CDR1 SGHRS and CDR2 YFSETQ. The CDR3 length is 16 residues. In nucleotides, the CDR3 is TGCGCCAGCAGCTTGACCATTTTAGCGAACCAAGAGACCCAGTACTTC. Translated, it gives CASSLTILANQETQYF.

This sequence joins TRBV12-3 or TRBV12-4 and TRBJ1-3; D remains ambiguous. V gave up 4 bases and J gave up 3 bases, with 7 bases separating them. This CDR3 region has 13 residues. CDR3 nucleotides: TGTGCCAGCAGTTATGGGGTTGGAAACACCATATATTTT. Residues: CASSYGVGNTIYF.

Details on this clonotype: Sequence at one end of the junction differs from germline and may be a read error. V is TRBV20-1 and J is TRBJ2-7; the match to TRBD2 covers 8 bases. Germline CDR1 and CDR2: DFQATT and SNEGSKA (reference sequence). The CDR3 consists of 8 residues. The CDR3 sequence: CSAGTRAF. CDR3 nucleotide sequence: TGCAGTGCCGGGACTAGAGCCTTC.

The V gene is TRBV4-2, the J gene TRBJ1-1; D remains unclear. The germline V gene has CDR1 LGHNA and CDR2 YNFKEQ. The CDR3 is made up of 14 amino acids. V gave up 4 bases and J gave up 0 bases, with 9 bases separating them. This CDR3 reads CASSPSGVNTEAFF. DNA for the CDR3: TGTGCCAGCAGCCCCTCAGGAGTGAACACTGAAGCTTTCTTT.

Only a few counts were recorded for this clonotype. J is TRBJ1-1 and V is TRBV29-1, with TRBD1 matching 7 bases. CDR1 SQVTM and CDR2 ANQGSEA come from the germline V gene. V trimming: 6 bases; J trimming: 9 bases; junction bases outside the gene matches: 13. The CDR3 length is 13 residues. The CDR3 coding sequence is TGCAGCGTCGAATTAACAGGGGAAGGGCAAGCTTTCTTT. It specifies CSVELTGEGQAFF.

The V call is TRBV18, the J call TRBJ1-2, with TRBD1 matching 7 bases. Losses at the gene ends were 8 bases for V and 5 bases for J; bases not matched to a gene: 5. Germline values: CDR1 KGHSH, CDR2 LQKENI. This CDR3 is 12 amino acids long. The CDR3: CASEDRVYGYTF. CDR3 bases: TGTGCCAGCGAAGACAGGGTATATGGCTACACCTTC.

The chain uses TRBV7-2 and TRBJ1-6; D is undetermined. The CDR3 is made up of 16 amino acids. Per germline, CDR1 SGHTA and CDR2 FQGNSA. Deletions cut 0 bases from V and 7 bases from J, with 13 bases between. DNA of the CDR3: TGTGCCAGCAGCTTAGCCCTCGGGCCGCCAAATTCACCCCTCCACTTT. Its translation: CASSLALGPPNSPLHF.

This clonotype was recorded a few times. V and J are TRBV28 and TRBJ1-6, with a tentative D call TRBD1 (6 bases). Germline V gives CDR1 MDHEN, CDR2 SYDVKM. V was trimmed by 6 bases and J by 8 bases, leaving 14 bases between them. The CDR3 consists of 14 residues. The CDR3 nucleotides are TGTGCCAGCAGCCCAGGGGTTAGGGATTCACCCCTCCACTTT. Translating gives CASSPGVRDSPLHF.

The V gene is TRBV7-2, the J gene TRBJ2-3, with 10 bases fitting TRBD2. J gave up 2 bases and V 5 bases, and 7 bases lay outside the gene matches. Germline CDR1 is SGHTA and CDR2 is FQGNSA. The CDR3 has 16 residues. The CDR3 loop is CASSVLAGAFTDTQYF. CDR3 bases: TGTGCCAGCAGCGTCCTAGCGGGGGCCTTCACAGATACGCAGTATTTT.

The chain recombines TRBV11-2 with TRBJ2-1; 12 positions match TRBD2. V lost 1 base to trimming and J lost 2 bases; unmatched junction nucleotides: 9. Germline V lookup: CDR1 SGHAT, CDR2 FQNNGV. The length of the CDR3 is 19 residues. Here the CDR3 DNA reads TGTGCCAGCAGCTTAGGGAGACTAGCGGGGGCCACCCCCTACAATGAGCAGTTCTTC. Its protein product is CASSLGRLAGATPYNEQFF.

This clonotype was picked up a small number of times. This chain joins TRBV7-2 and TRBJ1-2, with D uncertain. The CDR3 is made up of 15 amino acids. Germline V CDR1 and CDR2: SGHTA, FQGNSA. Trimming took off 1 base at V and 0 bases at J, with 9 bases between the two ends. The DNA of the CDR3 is TGTGCCAGCAGCTTAGAGGCAGGCCCTAACTATGGCTACACCTTC. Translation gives CASSLEAGPNYGYTF.

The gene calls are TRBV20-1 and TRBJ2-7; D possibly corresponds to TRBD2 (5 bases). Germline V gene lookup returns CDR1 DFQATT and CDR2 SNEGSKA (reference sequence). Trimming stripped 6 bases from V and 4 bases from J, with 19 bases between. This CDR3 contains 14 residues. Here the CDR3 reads CSARATKAPYEQYF. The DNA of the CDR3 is TGCAGTGCCCGAGCGACTAAGGCACCTTACGAGCAGTACTTC.

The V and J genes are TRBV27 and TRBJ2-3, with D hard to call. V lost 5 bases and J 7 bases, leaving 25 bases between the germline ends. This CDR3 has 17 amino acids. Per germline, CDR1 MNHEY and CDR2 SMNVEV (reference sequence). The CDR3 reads CASSPEIGSRSLNTQYF. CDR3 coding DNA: TGTGCCAGCAGTCCTGAGATCGGCTCGAGGTCGCTTAATACGCAGTATTTT.

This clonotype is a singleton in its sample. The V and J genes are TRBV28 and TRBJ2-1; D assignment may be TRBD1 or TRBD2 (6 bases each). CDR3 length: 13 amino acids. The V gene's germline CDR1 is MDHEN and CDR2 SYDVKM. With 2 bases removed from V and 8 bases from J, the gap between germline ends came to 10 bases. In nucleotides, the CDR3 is TGTGCCAGCAGTTTAGAGGGGGGCCATGAGCAGTTCTTC. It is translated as CASSLEGGHEQFF.

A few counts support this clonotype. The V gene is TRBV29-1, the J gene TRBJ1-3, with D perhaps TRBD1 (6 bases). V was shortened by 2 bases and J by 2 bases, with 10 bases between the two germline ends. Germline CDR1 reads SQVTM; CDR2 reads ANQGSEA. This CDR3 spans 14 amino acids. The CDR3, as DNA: TGCAGCGTTGAAAAGACAGGTGCTGGAAACACCATATATTTT. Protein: CSVEKTGAGNTIYF.